Listed below are T cell receptor beta chains from one sample, sequenced in a study of blood T cell repertoires in COVID-19. Sequenced by immunoSEQ multiplex PCR; TCRdb stores in-frame clones only, minus some. The table includes over 250,000 clones, 89% detected once. Sequenced input: peripheral blood. The receptors derive from a man in his fifties with acute or convalescent COVID-19. The CDR3 runs from the conserved cysteine through the conserved F or W. Fields, in order: J gene, V gene, clone size, D gene, CDR3 protein, CDR3 DNA. D genes are given only for firm matches. Size is stated for part of the rows, as once, few or many counts, or as a class when the clone is expanded.

TRBJ2-4	TRBV7-8	NA	TRBD1	CASSFRHRGLAKNIQYF	TGTGCCAGCAGCTTCCGACACAGGGGCCTAGCCAAAAACATTCAGTACTTC
TRBJ2-7	TRBV6-5	NA	TRBD2	CASSYSRGDEQYF	TGTGCCAGCAGTTACTCTCGGGGGGACGAGCAGTACTTC
TRBJ1-3	TRBV6-5	NA	NA	CASSYSADSGNTIYF	TGTGCCAGCAGTTACTCGGCAGACTCTGGAAACACCATATATTTT
TRBJ1-6	TRBV5-5	NA	NA	CASSKEGGQNSPLHF	TGTGCCAGCAGCAAAGAGGGGGGGCAGAATTCACCCCTCCACTTT
TRBJ1-1	TRBV10-1	NA	NA	CASSESGGANTEAFF	TGCGCCAGCAGTGAGTCGGGAGGGGCGAACACTGAAGCTTTCTTT
TRBJ1-4	TRBV30	NA	TRBD1	CAWGGQGGEKLFF	TGTGCCTGGGGGGGACAGGGAGGGGAAAAACTGTTTTTT
TRBJ1-2	TRBV5-6	few	NA	CASSLQGGYTF	TGTGCCAGCAGTTTACAGGGCGGCTACACCTTC
TRBJ1-1	TRBV29-1	NA	NA	CSVFPATGHTEAFF	TGCAGCGTCTTCCCGGCCACAGGCCACACTGAAGCTTTCTTT
TRBJ2-7	TRBV11-1	once	NA	CASSSTGSVYEQYF	TGTGCCAGCAGTTCGACAGGTAGTGTCTACGAGCAGTACTTC
TRBJ1-1	TRBV30	NA	NA	CAWSVTGGQPEAFF	TGTGCCTGGAGTGTAACAGGCGGCCAGCCTGAAGCTTTCTTT
TRBJ2-1	TRBV12-3/TRBV12-4	NA	NA	CASSPGLVRLFF	TGTGCCAGCAGCCCAGGACTCGTCCGACTGTTCTTC
TRBJ1-1	TRBV19	once	TRBD1	CASIQSGGRGTEAFF	TGTGCCAGTATCCAGTCAGGGGGCAGGGGGACTGAAGCTTTCTTT
TRBJ1-2	TRBV15	NA	NA	CATSQQGNLARSYGYTF	TGTGCCACCAGCCAACAGGGAAACCTTGCTCGGAGCTATGGCTACACCTTC
TRBJ1-1	TRBV4-1	NA	TRBD1	CASSHNRQGGTEAFF	TGCGCCAGCAGCCATAACAGACAGGGAGGCACTGAAGCTTTCTTT
TRBJ1-5	TRBV30	NA	TRBD1	CAWSTGQGNQPQHF	TGTGCCTGGAGTACCGGACAGGGGAATCAGCCCCAGCATTTT
TRBJ1-5	TRBV6-2/TRBV6-3	NA	NA	CASSAPVLYSNQPQHF	TGTGCCAGCAGTGCCCCTGTCCTCTATAGCAATCAGCCCCAGCATTTT
TRBJ1-6	TRBV30	NA	NA	CAWRESALHF	TGTGCCTGGAGGGAGTCGGCCCTCCACTTT
TRBJ1-6	TRBV5-1	many	NA	CASSPDGGRALHF	TGCGCCAGCAGCCCGGACGGGGGTCGGGCCCTCCACTTT
TRBJ2-1	TRBV19	NA	NA	CASSIGRGGQYNEQFF	TGTGCCAGTAGTATAGGCCGCGGGGGCCAATACAATGAGCAGTTCTTC
TRBJ1-6	TRBV19	NA	TRBD1	CASTSGTGYSPLHF	TGTGCCAGTACCTCCGGGACAGGGTATTCACCCCTCCACTTT
TRBJ2-2	TRBV5-1	NA	NA	CASSWERELFF	TGCGCCAGCAGCTGGGAGAGGGAGCTGTTTTTT
TRBJ2-7	TRBV27	NA	NA	CASSPKWGGYEQYF	TGTGCCAGCAGTCCCAAATGGGGAGGCTACGAGCAGTACTTC
TRBJ2-2	TRBV11-3	NA	NA	CASSFQGTGELFF	TGTGCCAGCAGCTTCCAGGGGACCGGGGAGCTGTTTTTT
TRBJ1-2	TRBV19	once	NA	CASSIVRADSYGYTF	TGTGCCAGTAGTATAGTACGGGCGGACAGCTATGGCTACACCTTC
TRBJ2-7	TRBV9	NA	TRBD2	CASSASGLDAYEQYF	TGTGCCAGCAGCGCCTCGGGACTAGACGCCTACGAGCAGTACTTC
TRBJ2-7	TRBV7-7	once	TRBD2	CASSSGLGSAYEQYF	TGTGCTAGCAGCTCAGGACTAGGGTCCGCCTACGAGCAGTACTTC
TRBJ2-3	TRBV10-3	NA	TRBD2	CAIRAGGGADTQYF	TGTGCCATCAGAGCGGGGGGGGGTGCAGATACGCAGTATTTT
TRBJ2-7	TRBV21-1	NA	NA	CASSKAQAGAPSYEQYF	TGTGCCAGCAGCAAAGCTCAGGCGGGGGCTCCCAGCTACGAGCAGTACTTC
TRBJ2-2	TRBV25-1	NA	TRBD1	CASSEYPDRGRPGELFF	TGTGCCAGCAGTGAATACCCGGACAGGGGGCGGCCCGGGGAGCTGTTTTTT
TRBJ2-7	TRBV10-3	NA	NA	CAISVEVTGVNEQYF	TGTGCCATCAGTGTGGAAGTGACAGGTGTAAACGAGCAGTACTTC
TRBJ1-4	TRBV10-2	NA	NA	CASSGGRVKEKLFF	TGCGCCAGCAGTGGGGGCAGGGTGAAGGAAAAACTGTTTTTT
TRBJ2-3	TRBV7-9	NA	NA	CASRLSGDTQYF	TGTGCCAGCAGGCTATCAGGAGATACGCAGTATTTT
TRBJ1-1	TRBV29-1	NA	NA	CSVGEGRTEAFF	TGCAGCGTTGGAGAAGGGAGGACTGAAGCTTTCTTT
TRBJ1-5	TRBV2	few	NA	CASSEGWRNQPQHF	TGTGCCAGCAGTGAAGGGTGGCGCAATCAGCCCCAGCATTTT
TRBJ2-5	TRBV11-3	NA	TRBD2	CASSPDGGETQYF	TGTGCCAGCAGCCCGGACGGGGGGGAGACCCAGTACTTC
TRBJ2-1	TRBV6-5	NA	NA	CASRRDTFYNEQFF	TGTGCCAGCAGAAGGGACACCTTTTACAATGAGCAGTTCTTC
TRBJ2-5	TRBV6-6	NA	NA	CASSYSTQLETQYF	TGTGCCAGCAGTTACTCGACACAGCTCGAGACCCAGTACTTC
TRBJ2-7	TRBV20-1	once	NA	CSAKQDYEQYF	TGCAGTGCTAAACAGGACTACGAGCAGTACTTC
TRBJ1-2	TRBV9	once	TRBD1	CASSTGQANYGYTF	TGTGCCAGCAGCACCGGACAGGCTAACTATGGCTACACCTTC
TRBJ1-1	TRBV18	NA	NA	CASSPAGLRTEAFF	TGTGCCAGCTCACCGGCTGGGCTCCGCACTGAAGCTTTCTTT
TRBJ2-1	TRBV3-1/TRBV3-2	once	NA	CASSQPHRNNEQFF	TGTGCCAGCAGCCAGCCCCACAGGAACAATGAGCAGTTCTTC
TRBJ2-2	TRBV9	NA	NA	CASSVEWQTTGELFF	TGTGCCAGCAGCGTAGAGTGGCAGACAACCGGGGAGCTGTTTTTT
TRBJ2-1	TRBV2	NA	NA	CASRSQILDEQFF	TGTGCCAGCAGAAGTCAAATCCTAGATGAGCAGTTCTTC